These T cell receptor beta chains were read from a single sample in a study of CD8+ T cells in alopecia areata. Some clones are missing from TCRdb's copy, which holds only in-frame ones; the method was immunoSEQ multiplex PCR. The repertoire holds about 130,000 clones, approximately 49% seen once, with around 19% in the top ten. The source material was CD8+ T cells sorted from blood, sampled at week 0. The source of these receptors is a human donor with alopecia areata. The CDR3 runs from the conserved cysteine through the conserved F or W. A D gene is named only where the DNA matches it firmly. The size of a clone is reported for some rows only, either as once, few or many, or as a class for expanded clones.

abundance	v_gene	j_gene	d_gene	CDR3aa	CDR3nt
NA	TRBV7-8	TRBJ2-5	NA	CASSAAPAPQYF	TGTGCCAGCAGCGCAGCACCCGCGCCGCAATACTTC
NA	TRBV30	TRBJ2-1	NA	CAWSTGALSYNEQFF	TGTGCCTGGAGTACGGGGGCCCTCTCCTACAATGAGCAGTTCTTC
NA	TRBV7-9	TRBJ1-6	NA	CASSLAPNSPLHF	TGTGCCAGCAGCCTAGCACCTAATTCACCCCTCCACTTT
NA	TRBV20-1	TRBJ2-7	NA	CSARTGYEQYF	TGCAGTGCCCGCACAGGCTACGAGCAGTACTTC
few	TRBV10-3	TRBJ2-3	TRBD1	CAISEPTGGRGTDTQYF	TGTGCCATCAGTGAGCCAACAGGGGGAAGGGGCACAGATACGCAGTATTTT
few	TRBV5-6	TRBJ2-3	TRBD2	CASSLRLGEGRVADTQYF	TGTGCCAGCAGCTTAAGGCTGGGGGAGGGTCGGGTCGCAGATACGCAGTATTTT
NA	TRBV30	TRBJ1-1	NA	CAWSDQTGRGRAFF	TGTGCCTGGAGTGACCAAACAGGGAGGGGGAGAGCTTTCTTT
NA	TRBV15	TRBJ2-7	TRBD1	CATSSQRDSLSYEQYF	TGTGCCACCAGCAGCCAGAGGGACAGTCTATCCTACGAGCAGTACTTC
few	TRBV6-6	TRBJ1-1	NA	CASSYPQQNTEAFF	TGTGCCAGCAGTTACCCTCAGCAGAACACTGAAGCTTTCTTT
NA	TRBV2	TRBJ2-5	NA	CASSEGETQYF	TGTGCCAGCAGTGAGGGCGAGACCCAGTACTTC
once	TRBV9	TRBJ2-5	NA	CASSALDASPETQYF	TGTGCCAGCAGCGCCTTGGACGCTAGCCCAGAGACCCAGTACTTC
NA	TRBV6-6	TRBJ2-7	TRBD1	CASSYLGTGFYEQYF	TGTGCCAGCAGTTACTTAGGGACAGGGTTCTACGAGCAGTACTTC
NA	TRBV11-2	TRBJ1-1	NA	CASSLDLATEAFF	TGTGCCAGCAGCTTAGATCTTGCAACTGAAGCTTTCTTT
NA	TRBV30	TRBJ1-4	NA	CAWSEGRFNEKLFF	TGTGCCTGGAGTGAGGGGCGGTTCAATGAAAAACTGTTTTTT
NA	TRBV29-1	TRBJ2-5	TRBD1	CSSGQGQSGTQYF	TGCAGCTCCGGACAGGGCCAATCCGGGACCCAGTACTTC
NA	TRBV7-9	TRBJ1-4	NA	CASSSPSNEKLFF	TGTGCCAGCAGCTCCCCCTCTAATGAAAAACTGTTTTTT
NA	TRBV13	TRBJ2-7	NA	CASSLGRLYEQYF	TGTGCCAGCAGCTTGGGGCGTCTCTACGAGCAGTACTTC
NA	TRBV5-6	TRBJ2-5	NA	CASSLDQQETQYF	TGTGCCAGCAGCTTGGATCAGCAAGAGACCCAGTACTTC
NA	TRBV4-3	TRBJ1-1	NA	CASSQRQEENTEAFF	TGCGCCAGCAGCCAACGACAGGAGGAGAACACTGAAGCTTTCTTT
NA	TRBV6-1	TRBJ2-5	NA	CASREYRGQETQYF	TGTGCCAGCAGGGAATACAGAGGACAAGAGACCCAGTACTTC
NA	TRBV4-2	TRBJ2-3	TRBD2	CASSQYSGGTRTDTQYF	TGTGCCAGCAGCCAGTATAGCGGGGGGACACGCACAGATACGCAGTATTTT
NA	TRBV29-1	TRBJ2-5	TRBD1	CSGEDRAGETQYF	TGCAGTGGAGAGGACAGGGCAGGGGAGACCCAGTACTTC
NA	TRBV30	TRBJ2-7	TRBD2	CAWSRSGGRISYEQYF	TGTGCCTGGAGCCGGAGCGGGGGCCGGATCTCCTACGAGCAGTACTTC
NA	TRBV6-6	TRBJ1-1	NA	CASSYSRGGEAFF	TGTGCCAGCAGTTACTCGAGGGGCGGGGAAGCTTTCTTT
once	TRBV5-1	TRBJ2-1	TRBD2	CASSLALAGGVDEQFF	TGCGCCAGCAGCTTGGCTCTAGCGGGGGGCGTGGATGAGCAGTTCTTC
few	TRBV29-1	TRBJ2-1	NA	CSVPHRAYEQFF	TGCAGCGTCCCTCACCGCGCCTATGAGCAGTTCTTC
NA	TRBV9	TRBJ2-1	TRBD2	CASSGFAGGVFNEQFF	TGTGCCAGCAGCGGCTTTGCGGGGGGAGTCTTCAATGAGCAGTTCTTC
NA	TRBV19	TRBJ1-1	NA	CASSMSGRTEAFF	TGTGCCAGTAGTATGTCCGGGAGGACTGAAGCTTTCTTT
medium-sized	TRBV6-1	TRBJ1-2	NA	CASSEDSHYGYTF	TGTGCCAGCAGTGAAGACAGCCATTATGGCTACACCTTC
NA	TRBV6-5	TRBJ2-5	NA	CASSYGVRQETQYF	TGTGCCAGCAGTTATGGGGTCAGGCAAGAGACCCAGTACTTC
NA	TRBV4-3	TRBJ1-5	NA	CASSQSRQANQPQHF	TGCGCCAGCAGCCAAAGTCGGCAGGCCAATCAGCCCCAGCATTTT
few	TRBV29-1	TRBJ1-1	NA	CSVGGRAHTEAFF	TGCAGCGTTGGAGGTCGAGCCCACACTGAAGCTTTCTTT
once	TRBV27	TRBJ2-1	NA	CASSSDHNYNEQFF	TGTGCCAGCAGTTCAGACCATAACTACAATGAGCAGTTCTTC
NA	TRBV27	TRBJ2-1	NA	CASSLLAGGSGLLNEQFF	TGTGCCAGCAGTTTACTGGCTGGGGGGAGTGGGCTTCTCAATGAGCAGTTCTTC
NA	TRBV27	TRBJ2-1	TRBD2	CASSVLAGGPNEQFF	TGTGCCAGCAGTGTCCTAGCGGGGGGGCCTAATGAGCAGTTCTTC
few	TRBV29-1	TRBJ2-5	TRBD2	CSGSGGYQETQYF	TGCAGCGGGAGCGGGGGGTACCAAGAGACCCAGTACTTC
NA	TRBV5-1	TRBJ1-1	NA	CASSSKTPMNTEAFF	TGCGCCAGCAGCTCCAAGACCCCAATGAACACTGAAGCTTTCTTT
many	TRBV19	TRBJ1-1	NA	CASSLGPTEAFF	TGTGCCAGTAGTTTAGGGCCCACTGAAGCTTTCTTT
NA	TRBV5-4	TRBJ2-3	TRBD2	CASSLSGGGTDTQYF	TGTGCCAGCAGCTTGAGCGGGGGGGGCACAGATACGCAGTATTTT
few	TRBV15	TRBJ2-5	NA	CATTPQLWETQYF	TGTGCCACCACCCCACAGCTCTGGGAGACCCAGTACTTC
NA	TRBV7-6	TRBJ2-7	NA	CASSSGDSYEQYF	TGTGCCAGCAGTTCCGGGGATTCCTACGAGCAGTACTTC
once	TRBV5-6	TRBJ1-1	NA	CASSSDPLEAFF	TGTGCCAGCAGCTCAGACCCCCTTGAAGCTTTCTTT
NA	TRBV7-9	TRBJ1-6	NA	CASSLTNNSPLHF	TGTGCCAGCAGCTTAACCAATAATTCACCCCTCCACTTT
NA	TRBV7-2	TRBJ2-7	TRBD2	CASSTLLPLAGGLAPEQYF	TGTGCCAGCAGCACCCTACTCCCGCTAGCGGGGGGATTAGCTCCTGAGCAGTACTTC
NA	TRBV27	TRBJ2-7	NA	CASSLQGTHEQYF	TGTGCCAGCAGTTTACAGGGAACCCACGAGCAGTACTTC
few	TRBV7-9	TRBJ2-5	TRBD2	CASSLAPSGGFQETQYF	TGTGCCAGCAGCTTAGCGCCTAGCGGGGGGTTCCAAGAGACCCAGTACTTC
few	TRBV5-4	TRBJ2-2	NA	CASTRKGVRTGELFF	TGTGCCAGCACCAGGAAGGGAGTAAGGACCGGGGAGCTGTTTTTT
few	TRBV7-2	TRBJ2-2	TRBD1	CASSFDRVDTGELFF	TGTGCCAGCAGTTTCGACAGGGTCGACACCGGGGAGCTGTTTTTT
NA	TRBV11-2	TRBJ2-5	NA	CASSLEGGETQYF	TGTGCCAGCAGCTTAGAAGGAGGAGAGACCCAGTACTTC
NA	TRBV5-5	TRBJ1-5	NA	CASSFPRNSNQPQHF	TGTGCCAGCAGCTTCCCCAGGAACTCAAATCAGCCCCAGCATTTT
NA	TRBV27	TRBJ2-2	NA	CASSLSQPGTGELFF	TGTGCCAGCAGTTTATCCCAGCCGGGCACCGGGGAGCTGTTTTTT
NA	TRBV5-1	TRBJ2-7	NA	CASSLMEGASYEQYF	TGCGCCAGCAGCCTAATGGAGGGGGCCTCCTACGAGCAGTACTTC
few	TRBV2	TRBJ2-7	NA	CANYRTLHEQYF	TGTGCCAACTACAGGACTCTCCACGAGCAGTACTTC
NA	TRBV19	TRBJ2-2	NA	CASSPPVRGNTGELFF	TGTGCCAGTAGTCCCCCGGTACGGGGGAACACCGGGGAGCTGTTTTTT